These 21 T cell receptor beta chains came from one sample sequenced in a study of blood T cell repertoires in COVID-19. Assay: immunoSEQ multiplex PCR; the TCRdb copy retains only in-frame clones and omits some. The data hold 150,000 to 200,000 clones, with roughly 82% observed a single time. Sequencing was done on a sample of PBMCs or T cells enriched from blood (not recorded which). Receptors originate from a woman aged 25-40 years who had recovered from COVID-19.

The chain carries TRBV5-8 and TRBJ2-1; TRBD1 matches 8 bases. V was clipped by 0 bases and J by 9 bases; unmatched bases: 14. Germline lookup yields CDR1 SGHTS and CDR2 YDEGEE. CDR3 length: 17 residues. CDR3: CASSLERQGQEFGEQFF. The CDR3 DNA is TGTGCCAGCAGCTTGGAGCGCCAGGGACAGGAGTTTGGTGAGCAGTTCTTC.

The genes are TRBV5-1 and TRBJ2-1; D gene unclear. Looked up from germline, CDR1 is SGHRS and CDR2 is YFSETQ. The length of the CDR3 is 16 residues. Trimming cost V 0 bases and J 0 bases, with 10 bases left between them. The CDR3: CASSLVPASSYNEQFF. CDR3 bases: TGCGCCAGCAGCTTGGTACCCGCGAGCTCCTACAATGAGCAGTTCTTC.

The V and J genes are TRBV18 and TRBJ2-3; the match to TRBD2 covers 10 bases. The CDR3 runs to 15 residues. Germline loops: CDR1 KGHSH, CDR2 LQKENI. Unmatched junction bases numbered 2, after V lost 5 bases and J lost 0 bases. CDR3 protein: CASSGLAASTDTQYF. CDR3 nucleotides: TGTGCCAGCTCAGGACTAGCGGCTAGCACAGATACGCAGTATTTT.

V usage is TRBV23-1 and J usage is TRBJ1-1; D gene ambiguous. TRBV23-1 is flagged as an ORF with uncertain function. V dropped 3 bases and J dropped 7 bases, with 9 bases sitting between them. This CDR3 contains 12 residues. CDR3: CASSQTPGEAFF. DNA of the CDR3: TGCGCCAGCAGTCAGACCCCAGGTGAAGCTTTCTTT.

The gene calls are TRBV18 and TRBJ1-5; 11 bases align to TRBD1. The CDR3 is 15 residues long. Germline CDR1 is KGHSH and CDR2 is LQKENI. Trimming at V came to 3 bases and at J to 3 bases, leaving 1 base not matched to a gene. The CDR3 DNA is TGTGCCAGCTCACCGGGACAGGGGGTCAATCAGCCCCAGCATTTT. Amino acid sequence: CASSPGQGVNQPQHF.

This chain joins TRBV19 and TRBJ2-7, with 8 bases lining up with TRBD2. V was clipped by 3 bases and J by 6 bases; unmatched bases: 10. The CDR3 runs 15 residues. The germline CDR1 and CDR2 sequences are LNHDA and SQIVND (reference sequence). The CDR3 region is CASSIAGLVISEQYF. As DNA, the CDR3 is TGTGCCAGTAGTATTGCGGGACTAGTAATTTCCGAGCAGTACTTC.

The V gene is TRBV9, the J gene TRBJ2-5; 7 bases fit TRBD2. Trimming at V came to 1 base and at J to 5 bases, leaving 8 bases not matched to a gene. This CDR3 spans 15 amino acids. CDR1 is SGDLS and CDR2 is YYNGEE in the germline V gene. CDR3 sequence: CASSVSGGRTETQYF. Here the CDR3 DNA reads TGTGCCAGCAGCGTATCGGGCGGGAGAACCGAGACCCAGTACTTC.

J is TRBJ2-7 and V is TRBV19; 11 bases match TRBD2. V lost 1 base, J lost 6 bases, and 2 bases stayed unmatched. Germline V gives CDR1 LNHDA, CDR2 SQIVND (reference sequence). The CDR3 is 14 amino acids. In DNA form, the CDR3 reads TGTGCCAGTAGTATAGTACTAGCGGGAGCCGAGCAGTACTTC. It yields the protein CASSIVLAGAEQYF.

The CDR3 DNA follows: TGTGCCAGCAGTTCCGACAGCTGGGGAAAACTGTTTTTT. As protein: CASSSDSWGKLFF. The chain combines TRBV27 with TRBJ1-4, with D tentatively TRBD1 (5 bases). CDR3 length equals 13 residues. Germline CDR1 reads MNHEY; CDR2 reads SMNVEV (reference sequence). Trimming took 4 bases from V and 10 from J, leaving 13 bases between them.

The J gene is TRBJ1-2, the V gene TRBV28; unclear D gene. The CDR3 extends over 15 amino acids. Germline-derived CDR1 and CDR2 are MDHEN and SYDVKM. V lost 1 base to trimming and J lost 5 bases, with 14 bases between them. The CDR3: CASSLSWALSYGYTF. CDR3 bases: TGTGCCAGCAGTTTATCTTGGGCCCTATCTTATGGCTACACCTTC.

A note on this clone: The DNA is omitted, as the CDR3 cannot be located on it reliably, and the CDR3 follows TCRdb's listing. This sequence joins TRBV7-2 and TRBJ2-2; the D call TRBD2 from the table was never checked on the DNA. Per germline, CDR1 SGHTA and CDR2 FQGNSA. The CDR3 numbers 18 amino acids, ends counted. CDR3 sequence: CASSFGSGGSSYTGELFF.

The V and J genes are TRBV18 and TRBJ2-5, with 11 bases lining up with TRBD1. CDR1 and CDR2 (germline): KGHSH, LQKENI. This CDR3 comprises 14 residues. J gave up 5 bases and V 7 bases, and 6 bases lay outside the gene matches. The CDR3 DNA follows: TGTGCCAGCTGGACAGGGGGCCGAAGTGAGACCCAGTACTTC. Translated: CASWTGGRSETQYF.

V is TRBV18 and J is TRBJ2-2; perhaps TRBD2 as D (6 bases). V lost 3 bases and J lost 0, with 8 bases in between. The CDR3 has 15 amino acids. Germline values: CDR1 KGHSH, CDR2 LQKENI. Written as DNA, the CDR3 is TGTGCCAGCTCACCGGGGACTTCGAACACCGGGGAGCTGTTTTTT. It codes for CASSPGTSNTGELFF.

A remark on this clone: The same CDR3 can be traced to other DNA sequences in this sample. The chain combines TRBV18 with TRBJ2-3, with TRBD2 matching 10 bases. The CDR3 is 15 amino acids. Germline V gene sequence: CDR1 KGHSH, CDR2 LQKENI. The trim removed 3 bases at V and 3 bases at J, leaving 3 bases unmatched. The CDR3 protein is CASSPSSGRTDTQYF. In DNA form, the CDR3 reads TGTGCCAGCTCACCTTCTAGCGGGAGAACAGATACGCAGTATTTT.

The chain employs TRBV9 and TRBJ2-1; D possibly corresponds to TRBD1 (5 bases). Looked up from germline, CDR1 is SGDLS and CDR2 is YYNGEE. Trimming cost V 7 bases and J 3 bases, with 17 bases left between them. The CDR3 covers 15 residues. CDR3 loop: CASVSGATGYNEQFF. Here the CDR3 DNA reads TGTGCCAGCGTCTCCGGCGCCACAGGCTACAATGAGCAGTTCTTC. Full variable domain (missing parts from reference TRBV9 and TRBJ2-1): DSGVTQTPKHLITATGQRVTLRCSPRSGDLSVYWYQQSLDQGLQFLIQYYNGEERAKGNILERFSAQQFPDLHSELNLSSLELGDSALYFCASVSGATGYNEQFFGPGTRLTVL.

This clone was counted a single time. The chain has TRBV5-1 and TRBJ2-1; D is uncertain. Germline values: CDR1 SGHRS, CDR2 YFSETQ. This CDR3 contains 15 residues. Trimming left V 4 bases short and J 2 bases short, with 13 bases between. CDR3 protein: CASSARDPTYNEQFF. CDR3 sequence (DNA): TGCGCCAGCAGCGCGCGCGATCCTACCTACAATGAGCAGTTCTTC.

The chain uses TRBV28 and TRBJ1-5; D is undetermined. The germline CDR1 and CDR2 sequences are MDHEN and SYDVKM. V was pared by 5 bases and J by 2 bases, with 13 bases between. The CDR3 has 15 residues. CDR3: CASSPLDIGNQPQHF. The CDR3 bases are TGTGCCAGCAGTCCGTTAGACATCGGCAATCAGCCCCAGCATTTT. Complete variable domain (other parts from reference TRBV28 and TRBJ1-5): DVKVTQSSRYLVKRTGEKVFLECVQDMDHENMFWYRQDPGLGLRLIYFSYDVKMKEKGDIPEGYSVSREKKERFSLILESASTNQTSMYLCASSPLDIGNQPQHFGDGTRLSIL.

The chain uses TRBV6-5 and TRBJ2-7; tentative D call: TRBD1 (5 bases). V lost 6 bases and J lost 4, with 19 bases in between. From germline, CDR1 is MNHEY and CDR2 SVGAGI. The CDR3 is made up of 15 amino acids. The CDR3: CASRRFETALYEQYF. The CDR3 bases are TGTGCCAGCAGGCGCTTTGAGACAGCACTTTACGAGCAGTACTTC.

The CDR3 DNA sequence: TGTGCCAGCAGTGAAACGGCTAGCGGCACAGATACGCAGTATTTT. Amino acids: CASSETASGTDTQYF. J is TRBJ2-3 and V is TRBV6-1, with TRBD2 as a possible D gene (6 bases). V was pared by 2 bases and J by 1 base, with 10 bases between. This CDR3 contains 15 residues. The germline CDR1 and CDR2 sequences are MNHNS and SASEGT.

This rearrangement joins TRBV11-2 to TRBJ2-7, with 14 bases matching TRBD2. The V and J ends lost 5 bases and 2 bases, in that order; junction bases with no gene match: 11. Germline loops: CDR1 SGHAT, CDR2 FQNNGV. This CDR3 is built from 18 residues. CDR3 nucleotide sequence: TGTGCCAGCAGCCCATTATCCCGGACTAGCGGGGGGACCTACGAGCAGTACTTC. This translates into CASSPLSRTSGGTYEQYF. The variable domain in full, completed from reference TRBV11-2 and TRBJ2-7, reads EAGVAQSPRYKIIEKRQSVAFWCNPISGHATLYWYQQILGQGPKLLIQFQNNGVVDDSQLPKDRFSAERLKGVDSTLKIQPAKLEDSAVYLCASSPLSRTSGGTYEQYFGPGTRLTVT.

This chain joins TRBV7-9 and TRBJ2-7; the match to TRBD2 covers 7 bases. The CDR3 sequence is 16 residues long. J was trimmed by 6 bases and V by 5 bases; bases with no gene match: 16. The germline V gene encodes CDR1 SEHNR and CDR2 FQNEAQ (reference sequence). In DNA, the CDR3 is TGTGCCAGCAGCCTCTTACTAGCGAGATCGCCGGGCGAGCAGTACTTC. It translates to CASSLLLARSPGEQYF.